A selection of T cell receptor beta chains follows, all from one sample in a study of blood T cell repertoires in COVID-19. The method was immunoSEQ multiplex PCR; TCRdb's version includes in-frame clones alone and lacks a portion of them. The table lists around 52,000 clones, more than 70% of them singletons. Sequenced input: peripheral blood. The origin of the receptors is a woman older than 75 with acute or convalescent COVID-19. The CDR3 runs from the conserved cysteine through the conserved F or W. A D gene is named only where the DNA matches it firmly. Where a row states a size, it is once, few, many or the class of an expanded clone; other rows omit it.

size,V,J,D,CDR3,DNA
-,TRBV18,TRBJ2-1,-,CASSPSGDNNEQFF,TGTGCCAGCTCACCCTCCGGGGACAACAATGAGCAGTTCTTC
-,TRBV7-9,TRBJ2-3,TRBD2,CASIGGASGTDTQYF,TGTGCCAGCATCGGGGGGGCATCCGGCACAGATACGCAGTATTTT
once,TRBV2,TRBJ2-3,TRBD2,CASSLAGEADTQYF,TGTGCCAGCAGCTTAGCGGGGGAGGCAGATACGCAGTATTTT
-,TRBV3-1/TRBV3-2,TRBJ2-1,TRBD2,CASSPLAGGYNEQFF,TGTGCCAGCAGCCCCCTGGCGGGGGGGTACAATGAGCAGTTCTTC
-,TRBV19,TRBJ1-2,-,CASSGGAYGYTF,TGTGCCAGTAGTGGCGGGGCTTATGGCTACACCTTC
-,TRBV27,TRBJ1-2,-,CASSLSRYGYTF,TGTGCCAGCAGTTTATCGAGGTATGGCTACACCTTC
-,TRBV3-1/TRBV3-2,TRBJ2-7,TRBD1,CASSLGTEYEQYF,TGTGCCAGCAGCCTCGGGACAGAGTACGAGCAGTACTTC
-,TRBV7-2,TRBJ1-5,-,CASSKKDSWNQPQHF,TGTGCCAGCAGCAAAAAGGACAGCTGGAATCAGCCCCAGCATTTT
-,TRBV5-4,TRBJ2-5,TRBD1,CASGRDRQETQYF,TGTGCCAGCGGCCGGGACAGACAAGAGACCCAGTACTTC
few,TRBV6-4,TRBJ2-1,TRBD1,CASIPTRGQPNYNEQFF,TGTGCCAGCATTCCTACCCGGGGACAGCCCAACTACAATGAGCAGTTCTTC
-,TRBV5-1,TRBJ1-1,-,CASSLGSTDTEAFF,TGCGCCAGCAGCTTGGGATCTACCGACACTGAAGCTTTCTTT
-,TRBV6-5,TRBJ2-5,-,CASTPRRSSGETQYF,TGTGCCAGCACCCCTCGGAGGTCGTCGGGAGAGACCCAGTACTTC
-,TRBV19,TRBJ1-1,TRBD1,CASSSSDRANTEAFF,TGTGCCAGTAGTTCCTCGGACAGGGCGAACACTGAAGCTTTCTTT
-,TRBV7-2,TRBJ1-2,-,CASSTLGVGGYTF,TGTGCCAGCAGCACCCTCGGGGTTGGTGGCTACACCTTC
-,TRBV7-9,TRBJ2-3,-,CASSLETQYF,TGTGCCAGCAGCTTGGAGACGCAGTATTTT
-,TRBV5-1,TRBJ2-3,-,CASANLQGGTDTQYF,TGCGCCAGCGCGAATTTACAGGGGGGGACAGATACGCAGTATTTT
few,TRBV10-2,TRBJ2-7,-,CASSERGATYEQYF,TGCGCCAGCAGTGAGCGGGGTGCCACTTACGAGCAGTACTTC
-,TRBV24-1,TRBJ1-3,-,CATSDADRIYF,TGTGCCACCAGTGATGCAGACAGGATATATTTT
-,TRBV10-2,TRBJ1-6,-,CASSEKLQGMWGSPLHF,TGCGCCAGCAGTGAGAAGCTACAGGGCATGTGGGGTTCACCCCTCCACTTT
-,TRBV4-2,TRBJ1-6,TRBD1,CASSPETGSVYSPLHF,TGTGCCAGCAGCCCTGAGACAGGGTCGGTCTATTCACCCCTCCACTTT
-,TRBV29-1,TRBJ1-1,TRBD1,CSVADRGRATEAFF,TGCAGCGTTGCTGACAGGGGGCGGGCCACTGAAGCTTTCTTT
-,TRBV7-2,TRBJ2-1,-,CASARTTLYNEQFF,TGTGCCAGCGCGAGGACTACTTTATACAATGAGCAGTTCTTC
once,TRBV28,TRBJ1-3,TRBD1,CASSLRTGGNTIYF,TGTGCCAGCAGTTTGAGGACAGGGGGAAACACCATATATTTT
-,TRBV28,TRBJ1-4,-,CASSGHGTQNEKLFF,TGTGCCAGCAGTGGTCACGGGACACAAAATGAAAAACTGTTTTTT
-,TRBV18,TRBJ1-5,-,CASSPPNQPQHF,TGTGCCAGCTCACCCCCTAATCAGCCCCAGCATTTT
-,TRBV5-1,TRBJ1-1,TRBD1,CASSKTGSSDTEAFF,TGCGCCAGCAGCAAGACAGGGAGTAGTGACACTGAAGCTTTCTTT
-,TRBV6-5,TRBJ1-1,-,CASWRQEDEAFF,TGTGCCAGCTGGCGACAGGAAGATGAAGCTTTCTTT
once,TRBV5-1,TRBJ2-1,TRBD1,CASTSGGPSVDEQFF,TGCGCCAGCACCTCAGGGGGACCCAGCGTTGATGAGCAGTTCTTC
-,TRBV6-5,TRBJ2-3,-,CASRETSTDTQYF,TGTGCCAGCAGGGAGACTAGCACAGATACGCAGTATTTT
-,TRBV18,TRBJ1-2,-,CASSPTREPYGYTF,TGTGCCAGCTCGCCAACTCGGGAGCCATATGGCTACACCTTC
once,TRBV5-4,TRBJ1-2,-,CASSLFTDTYGYTF,TGTGCCAGCAGCTTGTTTACGGACACCTATGGCTACACCTTC
-,TRBV7-9,TRBJ1-1,-,CASSDSTEAFF,TGTGCCAGCAGCGACAGCACTGAAGCTTTCTTT
-,TRBV5-4,TRBJ2-2,-,CASSEYTGELFF,TGTGCCAGCAGCGAGTACACCGGGGAGCTGTTTTTT
-,TRBV15,TRBJ2-3,-,CATNSGTSTDTQYF,TGTGCCACCAACAGTGGGACTAGCACAGATACGCAGTATTTT
-,TRBV11-3,TRBJ2-1,TRBD2,CASSLNGLSGVYNEQFF,TGTGCCAGCAGCTTGAACGGACTAAGCGGGGTCTACAATGAGCAGTTCTTC
-,TRBV6-5,TRBJ1-1,-,CASSYSKVGANTEAFF,TGTGCCAGCAGTTACTCGAAAGTGGGGGCCAACACTGAAGCTTTCTTT